The present entry profiles one T cell receptor beta chain with its context. Generated by immunoSEQ multiplex PCR, the TCRdb table keeps only in-frame clones and is missing some. The sample consists of approximately 140,000 clones, approximately 86% of them appearing once. These data originate in a study of blood T cell repertoires in COVID-19. With 2 bases removed from V and 1 base from J, the gap between germline ends came to 12 bases. The germline V gene encodes CDR1 WSHSY and CDR2 SAAADI. The CDR3 covers 16 residues. Material: PBMCs or T cells enriched from blood (not recorded which). The gene calls are TRBV10-2 and TRBJ1-5; D ambiguous. This sequence originates from a woman aged 45 to 65 who had recovered from COVID-19. The CDR3: CASSEIQVLSNQPQHF. The CDR3 nucleotides read TGCGCCAGCAGTGAGATCCAGGTTTTGAGCAATCAGCCCCAGCATTTT.